Following are 5 T cell receptor beta chains from one sample sequenced in a study of blood T cell repertoires in COVID-19. Profiling relied on immunoSEQ multiplex PCR, and the TCRdb table lists in-frame clones only, not all of them. This table holds 100,000 to 150,000 clones, over 80% found once. The material sequenced was peripheral blood. The receptors derive from a man over 45 with active COVID-19.

This sequence joins TRBV14 and TRBJ1-1; possible D gene TRBD1, 6 bases. V lost 4 bases to trimming and J lost 6 bases, with 21 bases between them. Per germline, CDR1 SGHDN and CDR2 FVKESK. This CDR3 spans 16 amino acids. The CDR3 DNA sequence: TGTGCCAGCAGCCGTTTGGGCGGGGGGCGCGAAGCTGAAGCTTTCTTT. Translating it yields CASSRLGGGREAEAFF. The full variable domain, its missing parts supplied by reference TRBV14 and TRBJ1-1, is EAGVTQFPSHSVIEKGQTVTLRCDPISGHDNLYWYRRVMGKEIKFLLHFVKESKQDESGMPNNRFLAERTGGTYSTLKVQPAELEDSGVYFCASSRLGGGREAEAFFGQGTRLTVV.

This chain uses TRBV18 with TRBJ2-1; 13 positions match TRBD2. The junction had 7 bases not matched to a gene; V was cut back by 6 bases and J by 2 bases. This CDR3 contains 17 residues. CDR1 and CDR2 (germline): KGHSH, LQKENI. CDR3 protein: CASSSIGLAGAYNEQFF. The CDR3 DNA sequence: TGTGCCAGCTCGTCGATTGGACTAGCGGGGGCCTACAATGAGCAGTTCTTC.

The table lists this clone with a count of one. This sequence joins TRBV6-5 and TRBJ2-7, with 7 bases lining up with TRBD1. V was pared by 6 bases and J by 2 bases, with 10 bases of the junction left unmatched. The germline CDR1 and CDR2 sequences are MNHEY and SVGAGI. The CDR3 is made up of 15 amino acids. The CDR3 protein is CASRATPGQPYEQYF. The CDR3 DNA reads TGTGCCAGCAGAGCTACCCCGGGACAGCCCTACGAGCAGTACTTC.

The CDR3: CAISEKASGGAVDEQFF. Written as DNA, the CDR3 is TGTGCCATCAGTGAGAAGGCTAGCGGGGGGGCTGTGGATGAGCAGTTCTTC. This rearrangement joins TRBV10-3 to TRBJ2-1; 12 bases line up with TRBD2. The germline V gene has CDR1 ENHRY and CDR2 SYGVKD. V shed 2 bases and J 8 bases; nucleotides not matched to a gene: 10. This CDR3 spans 17 amino acids.

This clone was observed a handful of times. V gene TRBV7-7 combines with J gene TRBJ2-2, with a possible D match to TRBD1 (6 bases). The CDR3 runs 17 residues. From germline, CDR1 is SSHAT and CDR2 FNYEAQ (reference sequence). The V gene lost 0 bases and the J gene lost 1 base, with 12 bases spanning the gap. CDR3 bases: TGTGCCAGCAGCTTAGCCCCTCGGACAGAGAACACCGGGGAGCTGTTTTTT. The encoded protein is CASSLAPRTENTGELFF.